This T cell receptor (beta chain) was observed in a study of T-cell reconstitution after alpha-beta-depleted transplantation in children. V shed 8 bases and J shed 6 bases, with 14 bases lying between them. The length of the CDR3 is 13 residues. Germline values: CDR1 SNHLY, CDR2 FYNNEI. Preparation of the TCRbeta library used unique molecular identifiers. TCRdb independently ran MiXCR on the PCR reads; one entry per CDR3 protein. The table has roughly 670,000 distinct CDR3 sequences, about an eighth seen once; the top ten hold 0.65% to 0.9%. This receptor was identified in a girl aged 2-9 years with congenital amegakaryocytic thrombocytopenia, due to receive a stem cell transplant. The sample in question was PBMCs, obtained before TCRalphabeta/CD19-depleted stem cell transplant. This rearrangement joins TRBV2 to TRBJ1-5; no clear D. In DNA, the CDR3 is TGTGCCAGCCGGGCGTTCCCCGGTCAGCCCCAGCATTTT. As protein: CASRAFPGQPQHF.